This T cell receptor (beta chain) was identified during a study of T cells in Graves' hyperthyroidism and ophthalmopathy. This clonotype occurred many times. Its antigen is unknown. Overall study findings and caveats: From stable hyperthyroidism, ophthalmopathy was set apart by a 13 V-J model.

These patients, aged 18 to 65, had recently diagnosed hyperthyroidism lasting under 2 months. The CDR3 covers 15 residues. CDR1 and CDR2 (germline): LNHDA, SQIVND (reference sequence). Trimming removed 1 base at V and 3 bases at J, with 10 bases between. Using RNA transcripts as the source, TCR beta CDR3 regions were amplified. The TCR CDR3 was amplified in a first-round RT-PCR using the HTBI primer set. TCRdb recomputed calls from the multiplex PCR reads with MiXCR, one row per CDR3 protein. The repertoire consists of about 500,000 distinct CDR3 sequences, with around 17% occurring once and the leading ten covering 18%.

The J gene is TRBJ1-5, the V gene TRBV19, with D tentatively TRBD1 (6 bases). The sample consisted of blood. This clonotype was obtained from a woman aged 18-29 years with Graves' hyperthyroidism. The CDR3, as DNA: TGTGCCAGTAGTATAGTAGCAGGGGCCAATCAGCCCCAGCATTTT. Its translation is CASSIVAGANQPQHF.